The 10 T cell receptor beta chains in this list originate from one sample, sequenced in a study of identical twins. One entry per CDR3 protein results from TCRdb running MiXCR on the 5' RACE reads. The sample records around 280,000 distinct CDR3 sequences, about 8.1% being singletons. The same data also contributed to another study, on yellow fever vaccine responses in identical twins.

Specimen: memory (CD45RO+) T cells sorted from blood. These receptors were collected from a woman under 30 in good health.

This clonotype came up a few times. The chain links TRBV2 to TRBJ1-5; D is unresolved. The germline V gene encodes CDR1 SNHLY and CDR2 FYNNEI. V was clipped by 2 bases and J by 4 bases, with 9 bases between them. CDR3 length: 14 residues. CDR3 region: CASSEMDRNQPQHF. CDR3 sequence (DNA): TGTGCCAGCAGTGAAATGGACCGAAATCAGCCCCAGCATTTT. The complete variable domain, with remaining parts taken from reference TRBV2 and TRBJ1-5, reads EPEVTQTPSHQVTQMGQEVILRCVPISNHLYFYWYRQILGQKVEFLVSFYNNEISEKSEIFDDQFSVERPDGSNFTLKIRSTKLEDSAMYFCASSEMDRNQPQHFGDGTRLSIL.

The chain joins TRBV2 to TRBJ2-7; 7 bases align to TRBD1. After removal of 6 bases from V and 0 bases from J, the junction contained 5 bases not matched to a gene. The CDR3 is 14 residues long. Germline V gives CDR1 SNHLY, CDR2 FYNNEI. Here the CDR3 DNA reads TGTGCCAGCAGAATCGGGACAGACTCCTACGAGCAGTACTTC. Its protein is CASRIGTDSYEQYF.

This clonotype was picked up many times. The CDR3 DNA follows: TGTGCCAGCAGCCAAGGGCTTGATCTCGGGGAGCTGTTTTTT. It is translated as CASSQGLDLGELFF. V is TRBV3-1 and J is TRBJ2-2, with D unclear. The V and J ends lost 1 base and 7 bases respectively, with 10 bases between them. The CDR3 contains 14 residues. The germline CDR1 and CDR2 sequences are LGHDT and YNNKEL (reference sequence).

At least ten counts were recorded for this clonotype. The V and J genes are TRBV5-5 and TRBJ2-2, with D tentatively TRBD2 (5 bases). The CDR3 extends over 15 amino acids. Germline CDR1 reads SGHKS; CDR2 reads YYEKEE (reference sequence). V was clipped by 2 bases and J by 5 bases, with 13 bases between them. This CDR3 is CASSFISEKTGELFF. In DNA, the CDR3 is TGTGCCAGCAGCTTTATTAGCGAGAAAACCGGGGAGCTGTTTTTT. Filled out from reference TRBV5-5 and TRBJ2-2, the complete variable domain reads DAGVTQSPTHLIKTRGQQVTLRCSPISGHKSVSWYQQVLGQGPQFIFQYYEKEERGRGNFPDRFSARQFPNYSSELNVNALLLGDSALYLCASSFISEKTGELFFGEGSRLTVL.

In this sample, this clonotype turned up many times. The V and J genes are TRBV20-1 and TRBJ2-5, with 8 bases fitting TRBD1. The CDR3 consists of 15 residues. V lost 3 bases to trimming and J lost 2 bases; unmatched junction nucleotides: 8. Per the germline V gene, CDR1 is DFQATT and CDR2 is SNEGSKA (reference sequence). CDR3: CSASPSHRGQETQYF. CDR3 DNA: TGCAGTGCTAGCCCATCCCACAGGGGGCAAGAGACCCAGTACTTC.

A few counts support this clonotype. This sequence joins TRBV12-3 or TRBV12-4 and TRBJ2-3; no definite D call. The CDR3 sequence is 12 residues long. Trimming cost V 5 bases and J 3 bases, with 6 bases left between them. The CDR3 DNA reads as TGTGCCAGCAGTAAAGGGACAGATACGCAGTATTTT. The encoded protein is CASSKGTDTQYF.

This clonotype appeared a few times. The chain uses TRBV6-1 and TRBJ2-6, with D tentatively TRBD1 (6 bases). Germline V gene lookup returns CDR1 MNHNS and CDR2 SASEGT. CDR3 length: 16 residues. The germline V and J ends were trimmed by 6 bases and 0 bases, with 12 bases remaining between them. DNA for the CDR3: TGTGCCAGCAGACGTATGACAGGCTCTGGGGCCAACGTCCTGACTTTC. Amino acid sequence: CASRRMTGSGANVLTF.

The chain joins TRBV5-1 to TRBJ2-3, with D possibly TRBD2 on 7 matching bases. Germline V gene lookup returns CDR1 SGHRS and CDR2 YFSETQ. This CDR3 has 16 amino acids. Trimming stripped 2 bases from V and 2 bases from J, with 15 bases between. The CDR3 bases are TGCGCCAGCAGCTTAGGTGGGGGGGCGCCCACAGATACGCAGTATTTT. Amino acids: CASSLGGGAPTDTQYF.

V is TRBV7-3 and J is TRBJ2-5; 7 nucleotides agree with TRBD2. This CDR3 comprises 13 residues. J gave up 10 bases and V 4 bases, and 9 bases lay outside the gene matches. Germline CDR1 reads SGHTA; CDR2 reads FQGTGA. CDR3 region: CASSSDEGGRQYF. The DNA of the CDR3 is TGTGCCAGCAGCTCCGACGAGGGAGGGCGCCAGTACTTC.

This clonotype has more than one count but fewer than ten. This CDR3 reads CASSVGGLAGDNIQYF. Written as DNA, the CDR3 is TGTGCCAGCAGCGTAGGAGGACTAGCGGGGGATAACATTCAGTACTTC. The chain joins TRBV9 to TRBJ2-4, with 13 bases that match TRBD2. The CDR3 contains 16 residues. The V and J ends lost 0 bases and 7 bases, in that order; junction bases with no gene match: 4. The germline gives CDR1 SGDLS, CDR2 YYNGEE. Looking up the rest from reference TRBV9 and TRBJ2-4 gives the full variable domain: DSGVTQTPKHLITATGQRVTLRCSPRSGDLSVYWYQQSLDQGLQFLIQYYNGEERAKGNILERFSAQQFPDLHSELNLSSLELGDSALYFCASSVGGLAGDNIQYFGAGTRLSVL.